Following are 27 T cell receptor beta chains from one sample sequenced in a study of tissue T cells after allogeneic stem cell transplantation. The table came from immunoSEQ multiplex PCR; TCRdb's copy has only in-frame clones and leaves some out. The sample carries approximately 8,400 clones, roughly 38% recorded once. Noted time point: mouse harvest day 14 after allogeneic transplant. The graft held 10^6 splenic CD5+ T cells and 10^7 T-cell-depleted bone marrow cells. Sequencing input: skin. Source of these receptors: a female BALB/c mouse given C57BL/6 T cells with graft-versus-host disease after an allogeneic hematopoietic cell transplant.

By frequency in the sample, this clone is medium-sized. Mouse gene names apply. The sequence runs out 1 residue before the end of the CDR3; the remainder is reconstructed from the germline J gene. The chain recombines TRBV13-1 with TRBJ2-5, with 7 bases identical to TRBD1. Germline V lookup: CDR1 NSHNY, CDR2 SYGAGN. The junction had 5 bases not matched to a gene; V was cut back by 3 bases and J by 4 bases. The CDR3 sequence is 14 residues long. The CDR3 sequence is CASSGQGKEDTQYF. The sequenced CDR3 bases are TGTGCCAGCAGTGGACAGGGAAAGGAAGACACCCAGTAC.

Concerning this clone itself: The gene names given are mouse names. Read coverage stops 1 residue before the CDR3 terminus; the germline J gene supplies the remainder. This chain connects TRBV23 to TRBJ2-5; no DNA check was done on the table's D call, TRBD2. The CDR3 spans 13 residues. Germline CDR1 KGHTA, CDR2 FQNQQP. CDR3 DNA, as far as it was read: TGCTCCAGCAGCCGACTGGGACAAGACACCCAGTAC. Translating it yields CSSSRLGQDTQY. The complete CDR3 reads CSSSRLGQDTQYF.

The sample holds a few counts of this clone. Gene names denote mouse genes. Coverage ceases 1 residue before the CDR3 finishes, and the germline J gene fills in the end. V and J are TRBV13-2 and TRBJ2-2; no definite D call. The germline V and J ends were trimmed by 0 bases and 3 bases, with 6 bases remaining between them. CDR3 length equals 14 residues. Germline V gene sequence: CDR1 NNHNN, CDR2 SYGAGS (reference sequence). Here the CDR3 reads CASGDETYTGQLYF. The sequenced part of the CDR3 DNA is TGTGCCAGCGGTGATGAAACTTACACCGGGCAGCTCTAC.

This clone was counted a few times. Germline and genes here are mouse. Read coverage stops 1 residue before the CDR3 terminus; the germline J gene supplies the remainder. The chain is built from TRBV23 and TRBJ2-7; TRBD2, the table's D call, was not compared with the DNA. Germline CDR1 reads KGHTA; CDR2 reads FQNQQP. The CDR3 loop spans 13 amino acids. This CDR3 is CSSRDWGGYEQYF. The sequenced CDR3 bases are TGCTCCAGCAGGGACTGGGGGGGCTATGAACAGTAC.

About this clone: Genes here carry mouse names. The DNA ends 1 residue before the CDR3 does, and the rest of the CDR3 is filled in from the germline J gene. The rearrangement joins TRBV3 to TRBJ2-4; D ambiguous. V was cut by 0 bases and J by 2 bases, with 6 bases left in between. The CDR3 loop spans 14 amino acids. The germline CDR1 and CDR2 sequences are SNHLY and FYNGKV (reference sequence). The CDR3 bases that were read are TGTGCCAGCAGCTTAGCGACAAATCAAAACACCTTGTAC. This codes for CASSLATNQNTLY. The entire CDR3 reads CASSLATNQNTLYF.

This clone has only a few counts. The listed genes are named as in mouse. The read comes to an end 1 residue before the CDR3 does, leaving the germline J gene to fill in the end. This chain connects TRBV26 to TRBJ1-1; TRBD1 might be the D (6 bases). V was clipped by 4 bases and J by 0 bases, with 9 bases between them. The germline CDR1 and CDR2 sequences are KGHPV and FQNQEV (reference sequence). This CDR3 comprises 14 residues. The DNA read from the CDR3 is TGTGCCAGCAGTCCGGGACAAGCAAACACAGAAGTCTTC. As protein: CASSPGQANTEVF. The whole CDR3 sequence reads CASSPGQANTEVFF. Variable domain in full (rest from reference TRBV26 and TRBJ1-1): NSKVIQTPRYLVKGQGQKAKMRCIPEKGHPVVFWYQQNKNNEFKFLINFQNQEVLQQIDMTEKRFSAECPSNSPCSLEIQSSEAGDSALYLCASSPGQANTEVFFGKGTRLTVV.

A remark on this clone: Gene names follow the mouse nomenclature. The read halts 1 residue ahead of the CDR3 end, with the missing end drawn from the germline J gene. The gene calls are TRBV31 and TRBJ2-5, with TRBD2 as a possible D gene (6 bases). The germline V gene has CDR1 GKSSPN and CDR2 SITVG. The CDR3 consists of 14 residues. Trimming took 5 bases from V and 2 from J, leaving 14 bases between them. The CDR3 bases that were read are TGTGCCTGGGTCACGGGGGGTGGCCAAGACACCCAGTAC. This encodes CAWVTGGGQDTQY. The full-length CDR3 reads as CAWVTGGGQDTQYF.

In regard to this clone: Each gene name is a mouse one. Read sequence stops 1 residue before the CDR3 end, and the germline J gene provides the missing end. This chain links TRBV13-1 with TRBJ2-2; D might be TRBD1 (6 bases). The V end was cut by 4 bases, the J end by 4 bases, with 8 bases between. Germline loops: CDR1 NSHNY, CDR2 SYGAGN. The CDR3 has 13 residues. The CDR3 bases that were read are TGTGCCAGCAGTAGGGACACCACCGGGCAGCTCTAC. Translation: CASSRDTTGQLY. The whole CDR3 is CASSRDTTGQLYF.

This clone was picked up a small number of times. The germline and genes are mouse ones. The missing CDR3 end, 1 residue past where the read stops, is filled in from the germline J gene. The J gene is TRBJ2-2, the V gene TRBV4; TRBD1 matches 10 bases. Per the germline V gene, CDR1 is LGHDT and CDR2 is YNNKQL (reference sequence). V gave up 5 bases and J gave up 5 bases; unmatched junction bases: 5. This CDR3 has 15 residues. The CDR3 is CASSPGTGETGQLYF. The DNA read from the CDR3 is TGTGCCAGCAGCCCCGGGACAGGGGAGACCGGGCAGCTCTAC.

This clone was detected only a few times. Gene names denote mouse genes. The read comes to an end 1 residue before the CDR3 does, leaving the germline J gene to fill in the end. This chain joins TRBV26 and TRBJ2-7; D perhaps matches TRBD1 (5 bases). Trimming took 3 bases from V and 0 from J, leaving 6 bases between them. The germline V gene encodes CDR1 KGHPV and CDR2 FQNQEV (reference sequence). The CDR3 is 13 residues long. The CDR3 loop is CASSLQDSYEQYF. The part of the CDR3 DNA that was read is TGTGCCAGCAGTCTACAGGACTCCTATGAACAGTAC.

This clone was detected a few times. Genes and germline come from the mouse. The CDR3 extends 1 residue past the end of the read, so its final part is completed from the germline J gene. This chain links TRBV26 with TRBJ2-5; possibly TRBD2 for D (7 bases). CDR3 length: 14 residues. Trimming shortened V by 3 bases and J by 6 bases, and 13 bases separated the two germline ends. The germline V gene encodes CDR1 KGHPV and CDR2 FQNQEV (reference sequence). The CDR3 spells CASSLRGAPDTQYF. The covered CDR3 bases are TGTGCCAGCAGTCTCCGGGGGGCGCCGGACACCCAGTAC.

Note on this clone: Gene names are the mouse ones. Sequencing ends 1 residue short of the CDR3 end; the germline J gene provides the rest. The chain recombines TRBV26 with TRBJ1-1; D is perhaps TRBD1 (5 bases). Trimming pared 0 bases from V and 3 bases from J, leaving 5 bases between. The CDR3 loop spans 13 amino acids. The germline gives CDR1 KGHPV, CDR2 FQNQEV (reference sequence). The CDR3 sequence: CASSLSTDTEVFF. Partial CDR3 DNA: TGTGCCAGCAGTCTGTCGACAGACACAGAAGTCTTC.

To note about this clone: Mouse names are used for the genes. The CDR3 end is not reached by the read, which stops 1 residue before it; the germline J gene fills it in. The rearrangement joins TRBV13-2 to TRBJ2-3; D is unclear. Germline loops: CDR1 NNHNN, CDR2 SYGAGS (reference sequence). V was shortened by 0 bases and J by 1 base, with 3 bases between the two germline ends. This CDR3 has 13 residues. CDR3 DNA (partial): TGTGCCAGCGGTGATGGGGGTGCAGAAACGCTGTAT. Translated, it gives CASGDGGAETLY. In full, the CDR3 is CASGDGGAETLYF.

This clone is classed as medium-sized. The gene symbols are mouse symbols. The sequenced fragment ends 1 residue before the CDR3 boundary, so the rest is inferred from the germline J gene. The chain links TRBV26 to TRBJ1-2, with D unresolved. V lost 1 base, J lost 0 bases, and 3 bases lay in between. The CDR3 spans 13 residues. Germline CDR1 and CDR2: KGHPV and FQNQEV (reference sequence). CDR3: CASSLFANSDYTF. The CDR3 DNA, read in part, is TGTGCCAGCAGTCTGTTTGCAAACTCCGACTACACC.

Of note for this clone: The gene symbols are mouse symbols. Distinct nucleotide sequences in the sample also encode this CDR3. Incomplete CDR3 DNA: TGTGCCAGCAGTCTGAGCAGAAACTCCGACTACACC. Translated, it gives CASSLSRNSDYT. The full-length CDR3 reads as CASSLSRNSDYTF. This chain uses TRBV26 with TRBJ1-2; no firm D call. The CDR3 end is not reached by the read, which stops 1 residue before it; the germline J gene fills it in. The germline V and J ends were trimmed by 2 bases and 1 base, with 5 bases remaining between them. Germline V lookup: CDR1 KGHPV, CDR2 FQNQEV (reference sequence). There are 13 residues in the CDR3.

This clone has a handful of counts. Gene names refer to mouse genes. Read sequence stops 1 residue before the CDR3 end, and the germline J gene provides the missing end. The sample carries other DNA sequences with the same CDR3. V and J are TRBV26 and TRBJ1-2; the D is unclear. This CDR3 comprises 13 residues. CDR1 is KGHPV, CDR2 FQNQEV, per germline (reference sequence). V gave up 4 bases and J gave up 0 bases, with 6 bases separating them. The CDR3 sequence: CASSHRANSDYTF. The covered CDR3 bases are TGTGCCAGCAGTCACCGGGCAAACTCCGACTACACC.

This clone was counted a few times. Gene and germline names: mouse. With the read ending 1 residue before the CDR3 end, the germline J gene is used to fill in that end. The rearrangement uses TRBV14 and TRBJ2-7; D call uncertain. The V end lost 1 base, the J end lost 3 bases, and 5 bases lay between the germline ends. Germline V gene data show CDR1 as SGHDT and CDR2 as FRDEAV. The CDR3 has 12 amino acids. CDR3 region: CASSFAIYEQYF. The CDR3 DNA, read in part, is TGTGCCAGCAGTTTCGCCATCTATGAACAGTAC.

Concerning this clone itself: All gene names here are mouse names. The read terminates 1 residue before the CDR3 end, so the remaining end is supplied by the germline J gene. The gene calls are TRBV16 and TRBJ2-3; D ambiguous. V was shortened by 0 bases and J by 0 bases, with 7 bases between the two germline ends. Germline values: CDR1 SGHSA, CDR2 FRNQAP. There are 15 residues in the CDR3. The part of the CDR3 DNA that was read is TGTGCAAGCAGCTTAGATGGAGGAAGTGCAGAAACGCTGTAT. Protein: CASSLDGGSAETLY. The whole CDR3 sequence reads CASSLDGGSAETLYF. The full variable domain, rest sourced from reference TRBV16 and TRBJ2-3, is NAGVIQTPRHKVTGKGQEATLWCEPISGHSAVFWYRQTIVQGLEFLTYFRNQAPIDDSGMPKERFSAQMPNQSHSTLKIQSTQPQDSAVYLCASSLDGGSAETLYFGSGTRLTVL.

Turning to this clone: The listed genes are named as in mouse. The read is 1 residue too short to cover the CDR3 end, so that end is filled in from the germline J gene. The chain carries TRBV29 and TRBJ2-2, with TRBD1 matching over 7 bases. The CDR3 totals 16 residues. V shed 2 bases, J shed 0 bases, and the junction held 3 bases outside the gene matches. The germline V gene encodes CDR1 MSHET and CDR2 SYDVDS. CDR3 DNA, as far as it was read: TGTGCTAGCAGTTTACGGGACAGTGCAAACACCGGGCAGCTCTAC. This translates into CASSLRDSANTGQLY. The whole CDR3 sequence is CASSLRDSANTGQLYF.

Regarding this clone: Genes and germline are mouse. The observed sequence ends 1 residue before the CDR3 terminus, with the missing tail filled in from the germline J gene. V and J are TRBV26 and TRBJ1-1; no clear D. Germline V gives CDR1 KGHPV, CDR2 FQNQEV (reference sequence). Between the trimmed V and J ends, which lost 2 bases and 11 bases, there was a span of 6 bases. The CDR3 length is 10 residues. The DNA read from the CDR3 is TGTGCCAGCAGTCTGGGGGTCGTCTTC. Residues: CASSLGVVF. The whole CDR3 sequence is CASSLGVVFF.

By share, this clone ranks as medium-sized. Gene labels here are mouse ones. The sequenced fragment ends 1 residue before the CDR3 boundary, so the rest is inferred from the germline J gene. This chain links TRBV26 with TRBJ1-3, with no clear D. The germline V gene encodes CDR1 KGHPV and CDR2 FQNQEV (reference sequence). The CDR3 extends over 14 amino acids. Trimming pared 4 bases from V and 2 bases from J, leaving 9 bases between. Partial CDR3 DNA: TGTGCCAGCAGTCCCCTGAGGGCTGGAAATACGCTCTAT. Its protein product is CASSPLRAGNTLY. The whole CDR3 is CASSPLRAGNTLYF.

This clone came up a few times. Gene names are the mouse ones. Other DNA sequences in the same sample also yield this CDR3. CDR3 sequence: CASSLYPANTEVFF. Partial CDR3 DNA: TGTGCCAGCAGTCTGTACCCTGCAAACACAGAAGTCTTC. The chain has TRBV26 and TRBJ1-1, with D unresolved. Read sequence stops 1 residue before the CDR3 end, and the germline J gene provides the missing end. The CDR3 contains 14 residues. The ends were cut back, 1 base at V and 0 bases at J, with 6 bases in the middle. Germline loops: CDR1 KGHPV, CDR2 FQNQEV (reference sequence).

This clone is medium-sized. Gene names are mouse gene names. CDR3 bases read: TGTGCCAGCAGAACAGGGGAGAGCTATGCTGAGCAGTTC. Encoded protein: CASRTGESYAEQF. The complete CDR3 reads CASRTGESYAEQFF. This chain joins TRBV26 and TRBJ2-1; 7 nucleotides align to TRBD1. Read sequence stops 1 residue before the CDR3 end, and the germline J gene provides the missing end. Trimming removed 6 bases from V and 3 bases from J; junction bases left unmatched: 5. The germline gives CDR1 KGHPV, CDR2 FQNQEV (reference sequence). This CDR3 spans 14 amino acids.

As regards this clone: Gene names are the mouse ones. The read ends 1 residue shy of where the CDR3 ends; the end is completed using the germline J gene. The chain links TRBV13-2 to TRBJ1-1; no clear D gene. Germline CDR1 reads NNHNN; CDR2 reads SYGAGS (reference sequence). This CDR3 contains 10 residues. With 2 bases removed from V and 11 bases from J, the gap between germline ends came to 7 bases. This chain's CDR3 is CASGESPVFF. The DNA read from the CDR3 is TGTGCCAGCGGTGAAAGCCCCGTCTTC.

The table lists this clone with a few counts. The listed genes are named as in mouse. CDR3 bases read: TGTGCCAGCAGCTTACCTGTTTATGCTGAGCAGTTC. This encodes CASSLPVYAEQF. The entire CDR3 sequence reads CASSLPVYAEQFF. The chain has TRBV3 and TRBJ2-1; D gene uncertain. The read ends 1 residue shy of where the CDR3 ends; the end is completed using the germline J gene. The V gene's germline CDR1 is SNHLY and CDR2 FYNGKV (reference sequence). The V end was cut by 2 bases, the J end by 4 bases, with 6 bases between. The CDR3 has 13 residues.

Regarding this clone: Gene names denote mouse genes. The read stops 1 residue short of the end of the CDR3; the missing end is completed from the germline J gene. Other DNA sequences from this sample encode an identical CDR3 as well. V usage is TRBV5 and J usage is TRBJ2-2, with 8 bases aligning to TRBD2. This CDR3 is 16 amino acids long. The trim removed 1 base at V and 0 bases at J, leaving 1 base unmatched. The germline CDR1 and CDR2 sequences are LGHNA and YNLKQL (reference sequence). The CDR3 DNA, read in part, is TGTGCCAGCAGCCAAGGGGGGGGGCCAAACACCGGGCAGCTCTAC. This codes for CASSQGGGPNTGQLY. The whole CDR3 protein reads CASSQGGGPNTGQLYF.

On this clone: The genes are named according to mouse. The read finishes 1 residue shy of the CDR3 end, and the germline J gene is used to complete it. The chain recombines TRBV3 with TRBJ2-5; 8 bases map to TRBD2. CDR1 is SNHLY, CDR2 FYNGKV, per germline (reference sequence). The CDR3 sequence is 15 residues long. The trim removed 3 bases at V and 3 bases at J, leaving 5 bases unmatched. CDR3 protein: CASSLGGPRQDTQYF. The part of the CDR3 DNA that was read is TGTGCCAGCAGCTTGGGGGGGCCGAGACAAGACACCCAGTAC.